These 9 T cell receptor beta chains were all obtained from the same sample, sequenced in a study of CD8+CD57+ T cells in acquired aplastic anemia. Genomic DNA constituted the template upon which TCR beta VDJ and CDR3 profiling was performed. TCRdb independently ran MiXCR on the reads; one entry per CDR3 protein. The sample lists about 470,000 distinct CDR3 sequences, less than 35% occurring once. Previously, flow cytometry had revealed CD8+CD57+ cell expansion in the patients chosen for sequencing. Sequencing input: sorted CD4+, CD8+, or CD8+CD57+ T cells (not recorded which) from PBMCs. The receptors here all came from a human donor with aplastic anemia.

There are a few counts of this clonotype. This chain connects TRBV20-1 to TRBJ2-5, with D tentatively TRBD1 (6 bases). V was shortened by 0 bases and J by 2 bases, with 10 bases between the two germline ends. The length of the CDR3 is 14 residues. The germline gives CDR1 DFQATT, CDR2 SNEGSKA (reference sequence). The CDR3 region is CSARDQDRQETQYF. CDR3 DNA sequence: TGCAGTGCTAGAGATCAGGACAGACAAGAGACCCAGTACTTC.

Comment on this clonotype: With a much larger clone just one base away, this may be a read error. This rearrangement joins TRBV15 to TRBJ1-4; TRBD1 is a possible D gene (5 bases). Per the germline V gene, CDR1 is LNHNV and CDR2 is YYDKDF (reference sequence). The CDR3 has 14 amino acids. The DNA of the CDR3 is TGTGTCACCAGACGGGACCGAGATAATGAAAAACTGTTTTTT. Its translation: CVTRRDRDNEKLFF.

The chain uses TRBV2 and TRBJ2-1; 7 nucleotides line up with TRBD2. CDR1 is SNHLY, CDR2 FYNNEI, per germline. The trim removed 6 bases at V and 6 bases at J, leaving 8 bases unmatched. The CDR3 has 14 amino acids. The CDR3 sequence is CASRGLVKVNEQFF. The CDR3 coding sequence is TGTGCCAGCAGAGGACTAGTAAAGGTCAATGAGCAGTTCTTC.

As to this clonotype: Possible read error: a much larger clone is one base away. The V and J genes are TRBV5-1 and TRBJ2-7, with 10 positions matching TRBD1. This CDR3 has 14 amino acids. Germline CDR1 and CDR2: SGHRS and YFSETQ. J was trimmed by 4 bases and V by 5 bases; bases with no gene match: 6. CDR3 DNA sequence: TGCGCCAGCAGGCCTACGGGACAGGGGTACGAGCAGTACTTC. It codes for CASRPTGQGYEQYF.

In the case of this clonotype: A junction end diverges from the germline sequence, so it may reflect a read error. V usage is TRBV19 and J usage is TRBJ1-4; D is uncertain. Germline V gives CDR1 LNHDA, CDR2 SQIVND (reference sequence). This CDR3 is built from 15 residues. The CDR3 spells CASSSFGLTNEKPFF. In DNA form, the CDR3 reads TGTGCCAGTAGTTCGTTTGGATTAACTAATGAAAAACCGTTTTTT.

This chain links TRBV3-1 with TRBJ2-5; no firm D call. V lost 2 bases and J lost 7, with 5 bases in between. This CDR3 region has 11 residues. Germline V gene data show CDR1 as LGHDT and CDR2 as YNNKEL (reference sequence). CDR3 nucleotide sequence: TGTGCCAGCAGCCAATCCGTGACCCAGTACTTC. Translation gives CASSQSVTQYF.

V gene TRBV6-1 combines with J gene TRBJ1-1, with D possibly TRBD1 on 6 matching bases. With 3 bases removed from V and 14 bases from J, the gap between germline ends came to 13 bases. The germline V gene has CDR1 MNHNS and CDR2 SASEGT. The CDR3 totals 11 residues. The CDR3 nucleotides are TGTGCCAGCAGTGATCTTTTGCAGGGGTTCTTT. It encodes CASSDLLQGFF.

In this sample, this clonotype turned up many times. This rearrangement joins TRBV20-1 to TRBJ2-7; the D is unclear. V gave up 7 bases and J gave up 3 bases, with 10 bases separating them. Germline CDR1 is DFQATT and CDR2 is SNEGSKA (reference sequence). The CDR3 covers 11 residues. The CDR3 DNA reads as TGCAGTGGGCGTAGCCTCTACGAGCAGTACTTC. Residues: CSGRSLYEQYF.

Many counts were recorded for this clonotype. The DNA for the CDR3 is TGCAGCGCCAGCGAGGGCAGATACGAGCAGTACTTC. This gives the protein CSASEGRYEQYF. The chain has TRBV29-1 and TRBJ2-7; D possibly corresponds to TRBD2 (5 bases). The CDR3 has 12 residues. Trimming pared 7 bases from V and 4 bases from J, leaving 14 bases between. In germline, CDR1 is SQVTM, CDR2 ANQGSEA.